This T cell receptor beta chain was recovered during a study of blood T cell repertoires in COVID-19. The ends were cut back, 4 bases at V and 5 bases at J, with 17 bases in the middle. Germline V gene sequence: CDR1 LGHNA, CDR2 YNFKEQ. CDR3 size: 16 residues. Participant-given clinical history determined each cohort assignment. Only in-frame clones appear in the TCRdb table, and some are missing; sequencing was by immunoSEQ multiplex PCR. In the table there are 180,000 or so clones, around 80% of which are singletons. This clonotype was sampled from an older woman who had recovered from COVID-19. The chain combines TRBV4-2 with TRBJ2-2; maybe TRBD1 (6 bases). Material: PBMCs or T cells enriched from blood (not recorded which). The CDR3 DNA follows: TGTGCCAGCAGCCGGGAGTTTCGGCAGGGGACCGGGGAGCTGTTTTTT. This gives the protein CASSREFRQGTGELFF.